This TCR beta chain was sequenced for a study of blood T cell repertoires in COVID-19 (dated by TCRdb to about 2020). With regard to the full study: Collaborator samples came from the United States, Italy and Spain and covered acute and convalescent phases of COVID-19. Nearly every sample came with metadata listing a de-identified subject ID, COVID-19 status, age in years and sex. The material from the prospective study consisted of cDNA or gDNA derived from T cells, B-cell-depleted T cells, or PBMCs. Samples came from the ongoing ImmuneRACE study (first 160 participants) plus 1,254 subjects from 6 global collaborators. A freely available public database, intended as a resource for researchers studying the immune response to SARS-CoV-2, is where the repertoires were released. Deeply sampled blood TCRbeta repertoires from subjects exposed to, actively infected with, or recovered from COVID-19 were included in the dataset. Where HLA class I and class II types were available, the types were taken from metadata supplied by the sample provider, not from assay-based typing. Broad study findings and their caveats: Clinical and demographic metadata were provided uncurated, with the amount varying by source and participant.

The collaborating institutions used their own protocols to collect whole blood in K2EDTA tubes. For TCRbeta analysis, collaborator samples were shipped as frozen whole blood, as isolated PBMCs, or as DNA extracted from either sample type. V is clipped by 6 bases and J by 4 bases, and the sequence between their germline boundaries is 15 bases long. CDR1 and CDR2, per the germline V gene (reference sequence), are SEHNR and FQNEAQ. From the cysteine through the phenylalanine, the CDR3 covers 14 amino acids. Solely the CDR3 DNA is kept, with 42 bases framed from the first base. Concerning this clone: Its antigen is still unknown. No much larger clonotype is one base removed from it; base qualities were not supplied.

TCRbeta CDR3 regions were amplified from genomic DNA by means of the immunoSEQ Assay, a bias-controlled multiplex PCR. As for the original processing: The number of nucleated cells in each sample was estimated from the amplification of reference gene primers within the assay. To quantify the absolute abundance of each unique TCRbeta CDR3 rearrangement, sequence reads were collapsed and filtered. For each sample, productive Simpson clonality was calculated by taking the square root of Simpson's diversity index across productive rearrangements. TCRdb retrieved this table from immuneACCESS and kept in-frame rearrangements only. Not all clones are present; in checked studies, unresolved V genes account for under half, and no reason is known for the remainder. Clone size and V and J calls were adopted from that table, with D and trimming inferred from the DNA. The sample has 55,000 to 85,000 clones on record, about nine tenths of them singletons. Under 6.5% of the sample goes to the ten largest clones.

The chain was built from TRBV7-9 and TRBJ2-5; the best D guess is TRBD2, with 7 bases matching. The sequence came from a woman under 30 with acute or convalescent COVID-19. Sequencing input: peripheral blood. CDR3 protein: CASRPRGARETQYF. The DNA sequence is given as TGTGCCAGCAGACCCCGGGGGGCACGAGAGACCCAGTACTTC.